This T cell receptor beta chain comes out of a study of cytomegalovirus exposure and HLA in healthy donors. The study's findings and limits: The later analysis indicated that the majority of CMV-associated TCR beta chains appeared HLA-restricted. Among the sequence variants, a highly shared cluster was likely an artifact of sequencing. Specificity of a few CMV-associated chains for CMV antigens was verified in vitro.

The PCR contained 60 Vbeta and 13 Jbeta primers. Original methodology: Around 11 million shared chains were among about 80 million unique TCR beta chains counted in a later analysis. Using immunoSEQ multiplex PCR, the repertoire was profiled, and TCRdb retains in-frame clones only, with some absent. V and J calls and clone size are those listed in that table; D and trimming were worked out from the DNA. The sample lists under 250,000 clones, approximately 83% occurring once. As concerns this clone: Antigen specificity is unknown.

Germline V gives CDR1 MGHRA, CDR2 YSYEKL. V was pared by 8 bases and J by 5 bases, with 3 bases of the junction left unmatched. The CDR3 totals 12 residues. Sequenced: PBMCs. This TCR was sampled from a woman in her forties or fifties in good health and CMV-seropositive. The rearrangement joins TRBV4-1 to TRBJ2-1; TRBD2 matches at 7 bases. Written as DNA, the CDR3 is TGCGCCAGCGGGGGGGTCAACAATGAGCAGTTCTTC. Residues: CASGGVNNEQFF.